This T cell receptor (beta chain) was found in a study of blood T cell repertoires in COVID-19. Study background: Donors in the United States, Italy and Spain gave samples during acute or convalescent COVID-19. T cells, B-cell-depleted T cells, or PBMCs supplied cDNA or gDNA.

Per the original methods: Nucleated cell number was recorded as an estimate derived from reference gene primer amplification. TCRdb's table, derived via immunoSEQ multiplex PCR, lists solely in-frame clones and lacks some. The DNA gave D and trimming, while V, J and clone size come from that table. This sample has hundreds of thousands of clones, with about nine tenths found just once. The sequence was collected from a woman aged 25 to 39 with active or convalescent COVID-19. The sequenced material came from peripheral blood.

In DNA form, the CDR3 reads TGTGCCAGCAGCTCGAACCAACCCTACCGGGCTAGCGGTCCGTCCTACGAGCAGTACTTC. It yields the protein CASSSNQPYRASGPSYEQYF. This rearrangement joins TRBV7-8 to TRBJ2-7; TRBD2 matches at 7 bases. CDR1 and CDR2 from the germline V gene are SGHVS and FQNEAQ. V lost 4 bases, J lost 1 base, and 22 bases stayed unmatched. The CDR3 covers 20 residues.